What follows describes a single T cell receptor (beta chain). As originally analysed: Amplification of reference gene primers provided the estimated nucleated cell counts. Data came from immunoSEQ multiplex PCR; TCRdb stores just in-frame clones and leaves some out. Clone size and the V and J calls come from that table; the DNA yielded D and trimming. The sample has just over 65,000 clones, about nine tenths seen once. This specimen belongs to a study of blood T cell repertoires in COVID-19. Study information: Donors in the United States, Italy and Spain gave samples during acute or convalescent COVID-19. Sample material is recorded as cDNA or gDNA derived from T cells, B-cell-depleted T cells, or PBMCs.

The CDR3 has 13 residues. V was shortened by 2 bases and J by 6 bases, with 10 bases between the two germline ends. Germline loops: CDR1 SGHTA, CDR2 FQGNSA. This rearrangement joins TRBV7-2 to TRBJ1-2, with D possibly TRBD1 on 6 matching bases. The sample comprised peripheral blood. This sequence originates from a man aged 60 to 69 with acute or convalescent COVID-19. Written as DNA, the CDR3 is TGTGCCAGCAGCTTAAGGTACAGGGATGGCTACACCTTC. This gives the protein CASSLRYRDGYTF.